This TCR beta chain was documented in a study of regulatory T cells in long-lasting Graves disease. HTBI primers from iRepertoire and Arm-PCR of CDR3 regions yielded the TCR beta libraries. A single record per CDR3 protein comes from TCRdb applying MiXCR to the multiplex PCR reads. This table has roughly 500,000 distinct CDR3 sequences, about 13% appearing once. This clonotype was picked up many times. The antigen remains undetermined. Study-level points and caveats: With persistent disease, TRBV28, TRBJ1-2 and TRBJ2-5 were the favored segments.

Time point denoted: newly diagnosed GD, antithyroid drugs for less than 3 months. From PBMCs, RNA was extracted and then used to make the TCR library. It was American Thyroid Association guidelines that determined Graves' disease diagnosis. The CDR3 runs to 12 residues. Germline V gene data show CDR1 as SGHRS and CDR2 as YFSETQ. V dropped 4 bases and J dropped 7 bases, with 12 bases sitting between them. These data also featured in a second study, about T cells in Graves' hyperthyroidism and ophthalmopathy.

The rearrangement joins TRBV5-1 to TRBJ2-7, with a tentative D call TRBD1 (6 bases). This receptor was identified in a young man with Graves disease. Sequencing used peripheral blood mononuclear cells (PBMCs), obtained at new diagnosis, from a patient treated with antithyroid drugs. CDR3 DNA sequence: TGCGCCAGCAGCGTCAGGGGTTCGGAGCAGTACTTC. Protein product: CASSVRGSEQYF.